Listed below are T cell receptor beta chains from one sample, sequenced in a study of vaccination and CD4 T cells after COVID-19. TCRdb used MiXCR to reprocess the PCR reads, holding one entry per CDR3 protein. Of 15,000 to 20,000 distinct CDR3 sequences listed, 62% were seen once; the top ten hold just over 1%. Sequenced here: CD4+ T cells from blood, sampled before SARS-CoV-2 vaccination. Receptors were obtained from a human donor who had recovered from COVID-19. The CDR3 runs from the conserved cysteine through the conserved F or W. The D gene is left open where the match is weak. For some rows the clone size is stated as once, few or many, or as a class when expanded; others skip it.

size: -
J: TRBJ2-7
D: -
V: TRBV27
CDR3: CASRGSGAPYEQYF
DNA: TGTGCCAGCAGGGGATCCGGGGCCCCCTACGAGCAGTACTTC

size: -
J: TRBJ1-3
D: -
V: TRBV6-5
CDR3: CASSSAGSSGNTIYF
DNA: TGTGCCAGCAGTTCCGCGGGGAGCTCTGGAAACACCATATATTTT

size: -
J: TRBJ1-1
D: -
V: TRBV30
CDR3: CAWRVQGSTEAFF
DNA: TGTGCCTGGAGGGTCCAGGGGAGCACTGAAGCTTTCTTT

size: -
J: TRBJ2-5
D: TRBD2
V: TRBV7-9
CDR3: CASSQLAGGPSGETQYF
DNA: TGTGCCAGCAGCCAATTAGCGGGAGGGCCCTCCGGGGAGACCCAGTACTTC

size: -
J: TRBJ2-1
D: TRBD2
V: TRBV6-1
CDR3: CASSHQRTERGLAAYNEQFF
DNA: TGTGCCAGCAGTCACCAAAGGACTGAACGGGGACTAGCGGCCTACAATGAGCAGTTCTTC

size: -
J: TRBJ1-2
D: -
V: TRBV20-1
CDR3: CSARTETNYGYTF
DNA: TGCAGTGCTCGGACAGAGACTAACTATGGCTACACCTTC

size: -
J: TRBJ2-6
D: -
V: TRBV20-1
CDR3: CSARAGFGANVLTF
DNA: TGCAGTGCTAGGGCAGGGTTTGGGGCCAACGTCCTGACTTTC

size: -
J: TRBJ2-1
D: TRBD2
V: TRBV12-3/TRBV12-4
CDR3: CASGREQLGLAGLNEQFF
DNA: TGTGCCAGCGGACGGGAACAGCTGGGACTAGCGGGATTGAATGAGCAGTTCTTC

size: -
J: TRBJ2-3
D: -
V: TRBV6-2/TRBV6-3
CDR3: CAQTPPAPDTDTQYF
DNA: TGTGCCCAGACCCCCCCGGCGCCGGACACAGATACGCAGTATTTT

size: -
J: TRBJ2-5
D: -
V: TRBV24-1
CDR3: CATSGSADYQETQYF
DNA: TGTGCCACCAGTGGCTCTGCGGACTACCAAGAGACCCAGTACTTC

size: -
J: TRBJ2-7
D: TRBD2
V: TRBV10-3
CDR3: CAISKTSGRGGEQYF
DNA: TGTGCCATCAGCAAAACTAGCGGGAGGGGGGGCGAGCAGTACTTC

size: -
J: TRBJ2-7
D: -
V: TRBV6-5
CDR3: CASSYSGTGGYEQYF
DNA: TGTGCCAGCAGTTACAGCGGGACAGGCGGGTACGAGCAGTACTTC

size: -
J: TRBJ2-3
D: TRBD1
V: TRBV7-9
CDR3: CASSPWGTGAGDTQYF
DNA: TGTGCCAGCAGCCCATGGGGGACAGGGGCGGGAGATACGCAGTATTTT

size: once
J: TRBJ1-2
D: -
V: TRBV28
CDR3: CASSFRGYGYTF
DNA: TGTGCCAGCAGTTTTAGAGGTTATGGCTACACCTTC

size: -
J: TRBJ1-5
D: -
V: TRBV7-8
CDR3: CASSPRGVIDQPQHF
DNA: TGTGCCAGCAGCCCACGGGGGGTAATTGATCAGCCCCAGCATTTT

size: once
J: TRBJ1-2
D: -
V: TRBV6-2/TRBV6-3
CDR3: CASSLFRPINYGYTF
DNA: TGTGCCAGCAGTCTGTTTAGGCCCATTAACTATGGCTACACCTTC

size: -
J: TRBJ1-1
D: -
V: TRBV7-9
CDR3: CASSSLGRGMNTEAFF
DNA: TGTGCCAGCAGCTCATTGGGTCGGGGAATGAACACTGAAGCTTTCTTT

size: -
J: TRBJ1-2
D: -
V: TRBV5-4
CDR3: CASSPTRGDYGYTF
DNA: TGTGCCAGCAGCCCGACAAGGGGTGACTATGGCTACACCTTC